The 21 T cell receptor beta chains presented below share a single source sample, sequenced in a study of blood T cell repertoires in COVID-19. Clones were sequenced by immunoSEQ multiplex PCR, and TCRdb holds only the in-frame ones, with some missing. The data hold 180,000 or so clones, with around 85% observed a single time. Sequencing was done on a sample of peripheral blood. The source of these receptors is an older woman with acute or convalescent COVID-19.

The V and J genes are TRBV12-3 or TRBV12-4 and TRBJ1-2, with 7 bases matching TRBD1. The CDR3 spans 12 residues. The trim removed 5 bases at V and 8 bases at J, leaving 5 bases unmatched. For the CDR3, the DNA is TGTGCCAGCAGTCTCCGACAGGGAGGCTACACCTTC. Translation: CASSLRQGGYTF.

The V call is TRBV9, the J call TRBJ1-5, with TRBD1 matching 11 bases. The germline V gene has CDR1 SGDLS and CDR2 YYNGEE. The J segment lost 6 bases and the V segment lost 4 bases, leaving 18 bases of the junction unmatched. CDR3 length: 19 amino acids. The CDR3 is CASSPPDGTGGKFTQPQHF. The CDR3, as DNA: TGTGCCAGCAGCCCCCCCGACGGGACAGGGGGAAAATTTACTCAGCCCCAGCATTTT. Variable domain in full (rest from reference TRBV9 and TRBJ1-5): DSGVTQTPKHLITATGQRVTLRCSPRSGDLSVYWYQQSLDQGLQFLIQYYNGEERAKGNILERFSAQQFPDLHSELNLSSLELGDSALYFCASSPPDGTGGKFTQPQHFGDGTRLSIL.

The chain is built from TRBV6-1 and TRBJ2-3; D might be TRBD2 (6 bases). The CDR3 has 17 residues. Trimming cost V 3 bases and J 5 bases, with 21 bases left between them. Germline V CDR1 and CDR2: MNHNS, SASEGT. CDR3 in amino acids: CASSDGIGRLRGDTQYF. CDR3 DNA sequence: TGTGCCAGCAGTGACGGGATTGGGCGGCTGCGGGGAGATACGCAGTATTTT.

This chain connects TRBV7-3 to TRBJ2-1; tentatively, D is TRBD2 (5 bases). Per germline, CDR1 SGHTA and CDR2 FQGTGA. This CDR3 has 13 residues. V shed 5 bases and J shed 8 bases, with 13 bases lying between them. The CDR3: CASSLDSRDEQFF. In DNA form, the CDR3 reads TGTGCCAGCAGCCTGGACTCGAGAGATGAGCAGTTCTTC. Full variable domain (remainder filled in from reference TRBV7-3 and TRBJ2-1): GAGVSQTPSNKVTEKGKYVELRCDPISGHTALYWYRQSLGQGPEFLIYFQGTGAADDSGLPNDRFFAVRPEGSVSTLKIQRTERGDSAVYLCASSLDSRDEQFFGPGTRLTVL.

The chain couples TRBV19 to TRBJ1-2; the D gene is possibly TRBD1 (6 bases). The CDR3 runs 14 residues. The V gene lost 4 bases and the J gene lost 5 bases, with 14 bases spanning the gap. CDR1 and CDR2 (germline): LNHDA, SQIVND (reference sequence). CDR3 loop: CASSSRGPSYGYTF. In DNA form, the CDR3 reads TGTGCCAGTAGTAGCAGGGGCCCTTCATATGGCTACACCTTC.

This chain uses TRBV3-1 (or the pseudogene TRBV3-2) with TRBJ2-1, with TRBD2 matching over 10 bases. This CDR3 contains 17 residues. Germline V gene sequence: CDR1 LGHDT, CDR2 YNNKEL (reference sequence). The V segment lost 6 bases and the J segment 0 bases; nucleotides outside the gene matches: 8. This CDR3 is CASSRTSGVSSYNEQFF. CDR3 DNA: TGTGCCAGCAGTCGGACTAGCGGAGTTAGCTCCTACAATGAGCAGTTCTTC.

The chain has TRBV6-5 and TRBJ2-1; no clear D. Trimming took 7 bases from V and 5 from J, leaving 6 bases between them. The CDR3 extends over 11 amino acids. Looked up from germline, CDR1 is MNHEY and CDR2 is SVGAGI. CDR3 sequence: CASIRDNEQFF. The CDR3, as DNA: TGTGCCAGCATACGAGACAATGAGCAGTTCTTC.

This sequence joins TRBV6-2 or TRBV6-3 and TRBJ1-1, with 7 bases that match TRBD1. CDR1 is MNHEY, CDR2 SVGEGT, per germline. V trimming: 4 bases; J trimming: 4 bases; junction bases outside the gene matches: 6. The CDR3 extends over 14 amino acids. The CDR3 spells CASSFQGDGTEAFF. For the CDR3, the DNA is TGTGCCAGCAGTTTCCAGGGGGATGGCACTGAAGCTTTCTTT.

The chain couples TRBV5-1 to TRBJ1-2; 10 bases are shared with TRBD1. V dropped 5 bases and J dropped 8; count of bases not matched to a gene: 9. CDR1 SGHRS and CDR2 YFSETQ come from the germline V gene. The CDR3 is made up of 14 amino acids. The CDR3 DNA reads as TGCGCCAGCAGACTTAGACAGGGGGCGCAAGGCTACACCTTC. Translation gives CASRLRQGAQGYTF.

This chain connects TRBV9 to TRBJ2-7; TRBD2 matches at 8 bases. The V segment lost 1 base and the J segment 3 bases; nucleotides outside the gene matches: 6. Germline CDR1 and CDR2: SGDLS and YYNGEE. CDR3 length: 15 residues. The CDR3 DNA reads TGTGCCAGCAGCGTAACCCCCAGCGGGAGCTACGAGCAGTACTTC. Encoded protein: CASSVTPSGSYEQYF.

The chain has TRBV20-1 and TRBJ2-5; D ambiguous. The CDR3 is 10 amino acids. Deletions cut 6 bases from V and 5 bases from J, with 7 bases between. The germline CDR1 and CDR2 sequences are DFQATT and SNEGSKA (reference sequence). The CDR3 protein is CSATGETQYF. Here the CDR3 DNA reads TGCAGTGCGACTGGTGAGACCCAGTACTTC.

This rearrangement joins TRBV27 to TRBJ2-4, with 7 bases matching TRBD2. V was clipped by 3 bases and J by 3 bases; unmatched bases: 5. From germline, CDR1 is MNHEY and CDR2 SMNVEV (reference sequence). The CDR3 has 15 amino acids. CDR3 in DNA: TGTGCCAGCAGTTTCTTAGCGGGCGACAAAAACATTCAGTACTTC. Protein: CASSFLAGDKNIQYF.

This clone was seen only a few times. V gene TRBV2 combines with J gene TRBJ2-7; possibly TRBD1 for D (6 bases). V lost 9 bases to trimming and J lost 4 bases, with 10 bases between them. Looked up from germline, CDR1 is SNHLY and CDR2 is FYNNEI. The CDR3 loop spans 11 amino acids. The CDR3 region has the DNA TGTGCCAGTAATAGGGGGTACGAGCAGTACTTC. It encodes CASNRGYEQYF.

The CDR3 region has the DNA TGTGCCAGCAGAGCACTAGCGGCGAACACCGGGGAGCTGTTTTTT. Its translation: CASRALAANTGELFF. This chain uses TRBV6-5 with TRBJ2-2; 8 nucleotides align to TRBD2. V gave up 6 bases and J gave up 0 bases; unmatched junction bases: 3. The CDR3 is made up of 15 amino acids. Germline-derived CDR1 and CDR2 are MNHEY and SVGAGI.

This clone was recorded only once. This chain uses TRBV24-1 with TRBJ2-1, with TRBD1 matching 10 bases. The V gene end was trimmed by 3 bases and the J gene end by 4 bases; junction bases not matched to a gene: 8. CDR3 length equals 17 residues. In germline, CDR1 is KGHDR, CDR2 SFDVKD. Here the CDR3 reads CATSDPGQGDRYNEQFF. CDR3 sequence (DNA): TGTGCCACCAGTGATCCTGGACAGGGGGATAGGTACAATGAGCAGTTCTTC.

This chain uses TRBV6-5 with TRBJ2-7; possible D gene TRBD2, 6 bases. The germline V and J ends were trimmed by 8 bases and 6 bases, with 20 bases remaining between them. This CDR3 comprises 14 residues. Looked up from germline, CDR1 is MNHEY and CDR2 is SVGAGI. CDR3 loop: CASDTDGGSGEQYV. CDR3 nucleotide sequence: TGTGCCAGCGATACGGACGGAGGGAGTGGCGAGCAGTACGTC.

The rearrangement joins TRBV2 to TRBJ2-3; the D gene is possibly TRBD1 (5 bases). Germline CDR1 SNHLY, CDR2 FYNNEI. This CDR3 region has 15 residues. V gave up 1 base and J gave up 0 bases, with 8 bases separating them. The CDR3 coding sequence is TGTGCCAGCAGTGAAGGGGGCAGCAGCACAGATACGCAGTATTTT. It is translated as CASSEGGSSTDTQYF. Supplemented by reference TRBV2 and TRBJ2-3, the full variable domain reads EPEVTQTPSHQVTQMGQEVILRCVPISNHLYFYWYRQILGQKVEFLVSFYNNEISEKSEIFDDQFSVERPDGSNFTLKIRSTKLEDSAMYFCASSEGGSSTDTQYFGPGTRLTVL.

This chain links TRBV18 with TRBJ1-1; D gene uncertain. V shed 3 bases and J shed 6 bases, with 11 bases lying between them. CDR3 length: 13 amino acids. Germline assignment: CDR1 KGHSH and CDR2 LQKENI. In DNA form, the CDR3 reads TGTGCCAGCTCACCGTCTCAGAGCGCTGAAGCTTTCTTT. Its protein product is CASSPSQSAEAFF.

V is TRBV6-5 and J is TRBJ2-7, with a tentative D call TRBD2 (6 bases). The V end lost 7 bases, the J end lost 6 bases, and 16 bases lay between the germline ends. The CDR3 length is 13 residues. The germline CDR1 and CDR2 sequences are MNHEY and SVGAGI. CDR3 loop: CASISRRVGEQYF. In DNA, the CDR3 is TGTGCCAGCATCTCCCGGAGGGTGGGCGAGCAGTACTTC.

The chain links TRBV10-2 to TRBJ1-4, with D possibly being TRBD1 (5 bases). The CDR3 sequence is 17 residues long. CDR1 and CDR2 (germline): WSHSY, SAAADI. Trimming pared 0 bases from V and 8 bases from J, leaving 19 bases between. The CDR3 region is CASSESLSGLSFEKLFF. CDR3 sequence (DNA): TGCGCCAGCAGTGAGTCATTATCAGGGCTTTCTTTCGAAAAACTGTTTTTT.

This CDR3 is CASSLGAGLSYNEQFF. CDR3 DNA sequence: TGTGCCAGCAGCTTGGGGGCAGGCCTCTCCTACAATGAGCAGTTCTTC. The chain is built from TRBV5-5 and TRBJ2-1; D unresolved. The V end lost 0 bases, the J end lost 0 bases, and 10 bases lay between the germline ends. The CDR3 consists of 16 residues. Germline V gene sequence: CDR1 SGHKS, CDR2 YYEKEE (reference sequence).